This T cell receptor (beta chain) was profiled in a study of T cell responses to AZD1222 COVID-19 vaccine. The V gene lost 7 bases and the J gene lost 6 bases, with 15 bases spanning the gap. Per the germline V gene, CDR1 is LGHDT and CDR2 is YNNKEL (reference sequence). The CDR3 runs 13 residues. TCRdb keeps only in-frame clones here, not all; method: immunoSEQ multiplex PCR. Here the sample spans some 150,000 clones, around 86% being singletons. This TCR derives from an adult who received the AZD1222 COVID-19 vaccine. Sequences were derived from peripheral blood, sampled 28 days after the second AZD1222 dose. The genes are TRBV3-1 (or the pseudogene TRBV3-2) and TRBJ1-1, with D perhaps matching TRBD1 (5 bases). The CDR3 here is CASKPVGVPEAFF. DNA for the CDR3: TGTGCCAGCAAACCTGTGGGGGTACCTGAAGCTTTCTTT.